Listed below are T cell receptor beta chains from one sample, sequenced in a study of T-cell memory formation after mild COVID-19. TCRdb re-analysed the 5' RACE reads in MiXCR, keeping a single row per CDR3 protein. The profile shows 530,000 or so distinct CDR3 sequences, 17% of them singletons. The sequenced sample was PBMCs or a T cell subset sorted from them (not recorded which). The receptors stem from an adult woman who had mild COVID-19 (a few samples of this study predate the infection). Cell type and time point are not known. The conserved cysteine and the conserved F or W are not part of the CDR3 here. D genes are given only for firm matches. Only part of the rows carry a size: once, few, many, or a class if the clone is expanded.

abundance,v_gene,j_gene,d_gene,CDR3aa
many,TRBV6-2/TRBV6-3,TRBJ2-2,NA,ASSSGRGAANTGELF
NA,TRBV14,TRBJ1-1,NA,ASSQQRGIDAF
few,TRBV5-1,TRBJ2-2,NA,ASSPPWRTNTGELF
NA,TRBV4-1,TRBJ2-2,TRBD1,ASSQRGPTGELF
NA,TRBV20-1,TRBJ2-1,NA,SASILSGPYNEQF
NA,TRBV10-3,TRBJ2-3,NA,AIRPQGTDTQY
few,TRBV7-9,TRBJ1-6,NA,ASSLGDRINSPLH
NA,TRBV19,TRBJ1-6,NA,ASSMGSGFDSPLH
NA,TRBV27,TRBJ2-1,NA,ASSLSPISYNEQF
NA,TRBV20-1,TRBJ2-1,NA,SVGLNEQF
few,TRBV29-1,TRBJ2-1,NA,SAAKAYNEQF
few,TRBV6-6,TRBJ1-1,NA,ASKGGWGLSLNTEAF
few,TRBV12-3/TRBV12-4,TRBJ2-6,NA,ASSPRDGAGANVLT
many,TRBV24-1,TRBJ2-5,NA,ATSDFYIRDSGLRETQY
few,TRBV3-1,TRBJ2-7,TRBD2,ASSPRGSGGAYEQY
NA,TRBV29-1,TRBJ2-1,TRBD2,SVDLGTSGDYSYNEQF
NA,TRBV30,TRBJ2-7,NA,ACTTGQGWAEQY
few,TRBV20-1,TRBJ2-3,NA,SCREDSARPTDTQY
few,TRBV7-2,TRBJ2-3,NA,ASSLELVADTQY
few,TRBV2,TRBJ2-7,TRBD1,ASSADRVFSYEQY
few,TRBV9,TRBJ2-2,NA,ASSVLQGGTGELF
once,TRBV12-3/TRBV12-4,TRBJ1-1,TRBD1,ASRTGGLAYTEAF
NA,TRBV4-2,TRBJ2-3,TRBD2,ASSQVAGDGTDTQY
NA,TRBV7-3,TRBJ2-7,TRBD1,ASSEGQAYEQY
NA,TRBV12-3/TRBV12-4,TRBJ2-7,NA,ASALELFNYEQY
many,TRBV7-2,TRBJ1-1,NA,ASSLLGHTEAF
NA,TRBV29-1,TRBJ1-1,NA,SVEVSGKGYTEAF
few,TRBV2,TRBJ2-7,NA,ASSFAEAYEQY